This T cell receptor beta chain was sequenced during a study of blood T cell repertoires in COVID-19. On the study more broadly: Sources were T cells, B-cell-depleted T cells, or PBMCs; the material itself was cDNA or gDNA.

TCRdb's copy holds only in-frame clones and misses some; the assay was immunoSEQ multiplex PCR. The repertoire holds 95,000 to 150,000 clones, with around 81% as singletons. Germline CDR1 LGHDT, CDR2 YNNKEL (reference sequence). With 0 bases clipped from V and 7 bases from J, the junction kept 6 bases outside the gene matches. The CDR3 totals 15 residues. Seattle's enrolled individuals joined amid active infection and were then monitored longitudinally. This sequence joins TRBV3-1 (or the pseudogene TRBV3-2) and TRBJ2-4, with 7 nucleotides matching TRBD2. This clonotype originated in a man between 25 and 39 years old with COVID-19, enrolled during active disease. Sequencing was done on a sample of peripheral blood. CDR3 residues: CASSQESLAVNIQYF. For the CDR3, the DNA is TGTGCCAGCAGCCAAGAATCTCTAGCGGTGAACATTCAGTACTTC.